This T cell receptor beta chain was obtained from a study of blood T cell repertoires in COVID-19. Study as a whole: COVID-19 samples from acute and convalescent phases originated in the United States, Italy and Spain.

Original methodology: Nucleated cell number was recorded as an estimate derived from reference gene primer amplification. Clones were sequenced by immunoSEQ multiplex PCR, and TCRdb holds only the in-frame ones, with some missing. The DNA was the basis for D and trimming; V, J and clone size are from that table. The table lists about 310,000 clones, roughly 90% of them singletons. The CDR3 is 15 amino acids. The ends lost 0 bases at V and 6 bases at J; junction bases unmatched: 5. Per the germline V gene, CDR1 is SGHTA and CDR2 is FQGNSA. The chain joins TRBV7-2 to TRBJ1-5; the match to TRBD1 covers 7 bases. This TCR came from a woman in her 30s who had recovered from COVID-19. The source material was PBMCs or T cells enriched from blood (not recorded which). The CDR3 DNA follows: TGTGCCAGCAGCTTAGCGGGACAGAACGGTCAGCCCCAGCATTTT. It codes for CASSLAGQNGQPQHF.